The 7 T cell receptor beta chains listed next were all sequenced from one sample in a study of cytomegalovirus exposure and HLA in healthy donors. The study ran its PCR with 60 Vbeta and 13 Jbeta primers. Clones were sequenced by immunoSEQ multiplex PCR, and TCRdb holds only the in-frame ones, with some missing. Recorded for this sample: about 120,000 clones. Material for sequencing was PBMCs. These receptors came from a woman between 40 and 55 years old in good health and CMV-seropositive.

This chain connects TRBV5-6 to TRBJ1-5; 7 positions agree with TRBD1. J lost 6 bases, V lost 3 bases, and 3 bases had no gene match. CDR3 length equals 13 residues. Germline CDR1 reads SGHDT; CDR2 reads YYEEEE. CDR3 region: CASSSGTAQPQHF. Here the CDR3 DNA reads TGTGCCAGCAGCTCTGGGACAGCTCAGCCCCAGCATTTT.

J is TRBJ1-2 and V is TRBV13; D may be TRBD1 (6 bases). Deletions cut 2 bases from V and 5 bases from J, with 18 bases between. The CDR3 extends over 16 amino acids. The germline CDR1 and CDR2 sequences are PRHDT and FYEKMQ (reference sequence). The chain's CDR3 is CASSLKGRGRNYGYTF. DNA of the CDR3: TGTGCCAGCAGCTTAAAGGGCAGGGGACGAAATTATGGCTACACCTTC.

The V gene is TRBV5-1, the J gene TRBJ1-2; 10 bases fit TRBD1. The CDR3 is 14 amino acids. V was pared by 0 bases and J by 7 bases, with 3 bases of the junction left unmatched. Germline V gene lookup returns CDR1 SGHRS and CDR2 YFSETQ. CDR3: CASSLGDRGGGYTF. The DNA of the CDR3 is TGCGCCAGCAGCTTGGGGGACAGGGGAGGTGGCTACACCTTC.

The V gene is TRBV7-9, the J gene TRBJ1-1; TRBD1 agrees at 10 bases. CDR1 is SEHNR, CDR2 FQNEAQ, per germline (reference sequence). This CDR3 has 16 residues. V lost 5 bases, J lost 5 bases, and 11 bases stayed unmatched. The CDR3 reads CASSPTGGFMDTEAFF. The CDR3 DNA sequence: TGTGCCAGCAGCCCGACAGGGGGCTTCATGGATACTGAAGCTTTCTTT.

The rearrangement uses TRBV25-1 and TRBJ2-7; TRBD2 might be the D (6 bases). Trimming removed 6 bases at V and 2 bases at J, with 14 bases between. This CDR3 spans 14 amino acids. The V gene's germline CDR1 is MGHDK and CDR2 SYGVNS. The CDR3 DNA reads TGTGCCAGCAGCCGCGGGAAAAACACCTACGAGCAGTACTTC. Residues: CASSRGKNTYEQYF.

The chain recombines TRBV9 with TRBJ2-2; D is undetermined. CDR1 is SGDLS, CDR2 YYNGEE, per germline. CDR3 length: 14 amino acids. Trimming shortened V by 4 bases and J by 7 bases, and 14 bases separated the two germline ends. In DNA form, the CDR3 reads TGTGCCAGCAGCCCGCAGGCCGTGGACGGGGAGCTGTTTTTT. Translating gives CASSPQAVDGELFF.

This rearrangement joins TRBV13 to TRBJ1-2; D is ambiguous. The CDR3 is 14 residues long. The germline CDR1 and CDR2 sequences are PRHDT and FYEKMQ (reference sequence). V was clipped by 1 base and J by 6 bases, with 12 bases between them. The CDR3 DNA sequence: TGTGCCAGCAGCTTAGAGTTCAGGATACATGGCTACACCTTC. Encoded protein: CASSLEFRIHGYTF.